This TCR beta chain was captured by sequencing in a study of siplizumab effects on memory and regulatory T cells. The study, taken as a whole, reports: Under siplizumab, an average roughly 63% of mappable alloreactive CD4+ clones were Treg-derived, compared with under 35% in controls. It was not possible to assign a naive or memory phenotype to roughly 80-96% of proliferating CD4+ or CD8+ clones. Among sequences traceable to unstimulated CD4+ memory cells, alloreactive ones were significantly reduced by siplizumab.

This CDR3 has 19 amino acids. Germline loops: CDR1 SNHLY, CDR2 FYNNEI. V shed 6 bases, J shed 6 bases, and the junction held 23 bases outside the gene matches. This clone was counted a few times. Its antigen is undetermined. Approximately 10^5 TCR templates underwent assay in every sample. Only in-frame clones appear in the TCRdb table, and some are missing; sequencing was by immunoSEQ multiplex PCR. The sample has 62,000 or so clones; around four fifths are singletons. Sequenced material: memory CD4+ T cells sorted from blood. The clonotype was recovered from a human donor in good health. This rearrangement joins TRBV2 to TRBJ2-7; 10 bases are a match to TRBD1. For the CDR3, the DNA is TGTGCCAGCAGGAGAGGGGCGGGACAGGGGAACCTTTCGATGACCGAGCAGTACTTC. Its protein is CASRRGAGQGNLSMTEQYF.